These 2 T cell receptor beta chains were all obtained from the same sample, sequenced in a study of blood T cell repertoires in COVID-19 (dated by TCRdb to 2018 to 2021). The library came from the immunoSEQ multiplex PCR assay. TCRdb took this table from immuneACCESS and kept in-frame rearrangements with V and J called. Such tables lack part of the clones; where checked against another copy, unresolved V genes explain under half of the gap, and the rest is unexplained. Recorded for this sample are about 110,000 clones; roughly nine tenths of them occurred a single time. The biggest ten clones account for roughly 4.6% of the sample. Sequenced: peripheral blood. The receptors originated from a man aged 35-49 years with active or convalescent COVID-19.

This chain links TRBV20-1 with TRBJ1-1; 8 bases are shared with TRBD1. There are 10 residues in the CDR3. The J segment lost 8 bases and the V segment lost 7 bases, leaving 3 bases of the junction unmatched. Germline CDR1 DFQATT, CDR2 SNEGSKA (reference sequence). The CDR3 DNA sequence: TGCAGTGTGTGGACAGGGGAAGCTTTCTTT. As protein: CSVWTGEAFF.

The J gene is TRBJ2-3, the V gene TRBV7-3; maybe TRBD2 (5 bases). V was pared by 2 bases and J by 6 bases, with 12 bases between. This CDR3 spans 14 amino acids. Germline V CDR1 and CDR2: SGHTA, FQGTGA. CDR3 sequence: CASSLGLGKDTQYF. The CDR3 bases are TGTGCCAGCAGCTTAGGACTGGGCAAGGATACGCAGTATTTT.